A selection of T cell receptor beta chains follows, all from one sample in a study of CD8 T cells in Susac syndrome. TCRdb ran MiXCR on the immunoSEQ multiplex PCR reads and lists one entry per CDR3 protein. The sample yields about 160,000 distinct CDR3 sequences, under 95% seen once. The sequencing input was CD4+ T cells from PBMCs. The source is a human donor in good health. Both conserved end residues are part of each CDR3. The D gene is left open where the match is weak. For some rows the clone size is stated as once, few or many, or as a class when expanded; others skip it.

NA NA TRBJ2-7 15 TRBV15 CATSRVPTDTYEQYF TGTGCCACCAGCAGAGTCCCGACGGACACCTACGAGCAGTACTTC
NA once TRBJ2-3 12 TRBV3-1 CASSPSENTQYF TGTGCCAGCAGCCCTAGCGAGAATACGCAGTATTTT
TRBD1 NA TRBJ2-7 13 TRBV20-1 CSAPQGDRVLQYF TGCAGTGCTCCCCAGGGTGACAGGGTCCTCCAGTACTTC
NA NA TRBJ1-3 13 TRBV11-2 CASSSQVFNTIYF TGTGCCAGCAGCTCCCAGGTTTTTAACACCATATATTTT
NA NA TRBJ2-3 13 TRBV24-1 CATSGRGASTQYF TGTGCCACCAGTGGGCGAGGAGCCAGTACGCAGTATTTT
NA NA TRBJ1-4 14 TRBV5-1 CASSTGTQEEKLFF TGCGCCAGCAGCACCGGGACCCAAGAGGAAAAACTGTTTTTT
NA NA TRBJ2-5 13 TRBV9 CASRAEQGETQYF TGTGCCAGCAGAGCTGAACAGGGAGAGACCCAGTACTTC
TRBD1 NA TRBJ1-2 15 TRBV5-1 CASSSYGQGAYGYTF TGCGCCAGCAGCTCCTACGGACAGGGGGCCTATGGCTACACCTTC
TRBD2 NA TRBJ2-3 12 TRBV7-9 CASSGITDTQYF TGTGCCAGTAGCGGGATCACAGATACGCAGTATTTT
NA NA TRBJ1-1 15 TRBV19 CASNPLYLLGTEAFF TGTGCCAGTAATCCTCTTTACCTATTGGGCACTGAAGCTTTCTTT
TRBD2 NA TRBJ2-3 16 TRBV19 CASSPGLAGLTDTQYF TGTGCCAGTAGTCCGGGACTAGCGGGGCTCACAGATACGCAGTATTTT
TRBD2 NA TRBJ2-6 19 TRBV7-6 CASSLAASGRSRGANVLTF TGTGCCAGCAGCTTAGCGGCTAGCGGGAGGTCTCGCGGGGCCAACGTCCTGACTTTC
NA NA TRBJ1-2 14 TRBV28 CATGEGRVNVGYTF TGTGCCACGGGGGAGGGCAGGGTGAACGTTGGCTACACCTTC
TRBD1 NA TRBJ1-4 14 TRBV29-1 CSVGRTGGNEKLFF TGCAGCGTTGGAAGGACAGGGGGGAATGAAAAACTGTTTTTT
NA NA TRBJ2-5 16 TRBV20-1 CSARDGRRGKGETQYF TGCAGTGCTAGAGATGGGCGACGGGGGAAGGGGGAGACCCAGTACTTC
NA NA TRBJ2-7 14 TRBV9 CASSATSAPYGKYF TGTGCCAGCAGCGCCACTAGTGCCCCCTACGGGAAGTACTTC
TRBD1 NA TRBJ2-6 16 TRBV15 CATSRAQGVGANVLTF TGTGCCACCAGCAGAGCCCAGGGGGTCGGGGCCAACGTCCTGACTTTC
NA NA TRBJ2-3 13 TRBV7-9 CASSKRGTDTQYF TGTGCCAGCAGCAAAAGGGGCACAGATACGCAGTATTTT
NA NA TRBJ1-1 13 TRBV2 CASSDSWNTEAFF TGTGCCAGCAGTGATTCCTGGAACACTGAAGCTTTCTTT
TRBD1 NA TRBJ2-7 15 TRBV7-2 CASSSSRDSFYEQYF TGTGCCAGCAGCTCATCGAGGGACAGCTTCTACGAGCAGTACTTC
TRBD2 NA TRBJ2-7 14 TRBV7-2 CASSLSGGTGEQYF TGTGCCAGCAGCCTTAGCGGGGGGACGGGCGAGCAGTACTTC
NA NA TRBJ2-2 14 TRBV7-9 CASSLAFETGELFF TGTGCCAGCAGCTTAGCGTTTGAGACCGGGGAGCTGTTTTTT
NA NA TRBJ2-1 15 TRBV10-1 CASSEGGSSYNEQFF TGCGCCAGCAGTGAGGGAGGGAGCTCCTACAATGAGCAGTTCTTC
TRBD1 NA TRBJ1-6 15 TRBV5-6 CASSLTGGYNSPLHF TGTGCCAGCAGCTTGACAGGGGGTTATAATTCACCCCTCCACTTT
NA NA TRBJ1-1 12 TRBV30 CAWSKGPTEAFF TGTGCCTGGAGTAAGGGGCCCACTGAAGCTTTCTTT
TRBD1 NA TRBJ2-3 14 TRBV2 CAIRQGALTDTQYF TGTGCCATCCGACAGGGGGCCCTCACAGATACGCAGTATTTT
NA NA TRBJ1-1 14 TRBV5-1 CASASGTTNTEAFF TGCGCCAGCGCCTCAGGGACAACGAACACTGAAGCTTTCTTT
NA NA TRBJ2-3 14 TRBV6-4 CASRPGVWTDTQYF TGTGCCAGCAGGCCAGGGGTCTGGACAGATACGCAGTATTTT
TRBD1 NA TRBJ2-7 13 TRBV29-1 CSTWDSRNYEQYF TGCAGCACGTGGGACAGTCGAAACTACGAGCAGTACTTC
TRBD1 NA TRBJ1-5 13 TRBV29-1 CSAQTGGDQPQHF TGCAGCGCTCAGACAGGGGGCGATCAGCCCCAGCATTTT
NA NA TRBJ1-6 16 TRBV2 CASSEQGSSYNSPLHF TGTGCCAGCAGTGAACAGGGGAGCTCCTATAATTCACCCCTCCACTTT
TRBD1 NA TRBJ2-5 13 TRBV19 CASSLDRGETQYF TGTGCCAGTAGTCTCGACAGGGGAGAGACCCAGTACTTC
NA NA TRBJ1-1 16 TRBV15 CATSRDPGGRNGEAFF TGTGCCACCAGCAGAGATCCGGGGGGGCGTAATGGTGAAGCTTTCTTT
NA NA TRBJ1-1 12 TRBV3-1 CASSQEVSRAFF TGTGCCAGCAGCCAAGAGGTGAGTCGAGCTTTCTTT
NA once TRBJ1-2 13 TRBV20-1 CSASQGRWEGYTF TGCAGTGCTAGTCAGGGGAGATGGGAAGGCTACACCTTC
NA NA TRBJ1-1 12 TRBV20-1 CSASPGFGEAFF TGCAGTGCTAGCCCAGGGTTTGGTGAGGCTTTCTTT
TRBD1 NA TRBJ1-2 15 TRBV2 CASSPEGQGSYGYTF TGTGCCAGCAGTCCAGAAGGACAGGGTAGCTATGGCTACACCTTC
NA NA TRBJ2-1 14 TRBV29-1 CSVEGRRRYNEQFF TGCAGCGTTGAAGGTAGGCGCCGTTACAATGAGCAGTTCTTC
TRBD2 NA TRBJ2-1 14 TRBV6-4 CASSDEREYNEQFF TGTGCCAGCAGTGACGAGCGGGAATACAATGAGCAGTTCTTC
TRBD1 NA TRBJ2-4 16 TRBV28 CASSLLGTGLQNIQYF TGTGCCAGCAGTCTTCTTGGGACAGGGCTGCAAAACATTCAGTACTTC
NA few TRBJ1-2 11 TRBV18 CASSPSYGYTF TGTGCCAGCTCACCATCTTATGGCTACACCTTC
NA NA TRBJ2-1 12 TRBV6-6 CASSRQTKEQFF TGTGCCAGCAGTCGACAGACCAAGGAGCAGTTCTTC
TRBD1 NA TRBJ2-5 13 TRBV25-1 CASRGQGEETQYF TGTGCCAGCAGGGGACAGGGGGAAGAGACCCAGTACTTC
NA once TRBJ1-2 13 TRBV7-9 CASSPDWNYGYTF TGTGCCAGCAGCCCAGACTGGAACTATGGCTACACCTTC
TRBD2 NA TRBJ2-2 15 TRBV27 CASRLGGLNTGELFF TGTGCCAGCAGGCTCGGGGGACTAAACACCGGGGAGCTGTTTTTT
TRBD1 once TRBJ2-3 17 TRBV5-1 CASSLGRTGGSGDTQYF TGCGCCAGCAGCTTGGGGAGGACAGGGGGCTCGGGAGATACGCAGTATTTT
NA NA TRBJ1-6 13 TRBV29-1 CSVEVQPNSPLHF TGCAGCGTTGAAGTACAGCCTAATTCACCCCTCCACTTT
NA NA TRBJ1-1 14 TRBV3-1 CASTQGAWNTEAFF TGTGCCAGCACCCAGGGTGCTTGGAACACTGAAGCTTTCTTT
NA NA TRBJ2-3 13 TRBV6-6 CASSSDFFKSQYF TGTGCCAGCAGTTCCGACTTTTTCAAATCGCAGTATTTT
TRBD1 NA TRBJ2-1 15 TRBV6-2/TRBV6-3 CASSYDLGRGNEQFF TGTGCCAGCAGTTACGATTTGGGCAGGGGGAATGAGCAGTTCTTC
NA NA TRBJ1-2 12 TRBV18 CASSSGLEPGQF TGTGCCAGCTCATCCGGTCTAGAGCCAGGCCAATTC
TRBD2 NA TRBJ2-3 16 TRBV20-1 CSARYGTSGSTDTQYF TGCAGTGCTAGGTACGGGACTAGCGGGAGCACAGATACGCAGTATTTT
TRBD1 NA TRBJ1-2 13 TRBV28 CASRGGTDYGYTF TGTGCCAGCAGGGGCGGGACAGACTATGGCTACACCTTC